The rows below give T cell receptor beta chains drawn from one sample of a study of regulatory T cells in long-lasting Graves disease. TCRdb re-called the multiplex PCR reads through MiXCR, storing one row per CDR3 protein. The sample includes more than 400,000 distinct CDR3 sequences, around 16% seen only once; the top ten take roughly an eighth. In addition, the sample was reused for a study of T cells in Graves' hyperthyroidism and ophthalmopathy.

The sample was peripheral blood mononuclear cells (PBMCs), taken at new diagnosis, from a patient treated with antithyroid drugs. Every receptor here comes from a man aged 40-50 years with Graves disease. Each CDR3 is given with its conserved first and last residue. D genes are given only for firm matches. Size values are once, few and many counts, or a class for expanded clones, and some rows have none.

J: TRBJ2-7
size: few
D: TRBD2
V: TRBV6-1
DNA: TGTGCCAGCAGCGCAAGCGGGAGCGCCTACGAGCAGTACTTC
CDR3: CASSASGSAYEQYF

J: TRBJ2-1
size: .
D: TRBD2
V: TRBV5-6
DNA: TGTGCCAGCAGCCGGGAGGTGGCTAGCGGCAACAATGAGCAGTTCTTC
CDR3: CASSREVASGNNEQFF

J: TRBJ1-2
size: many
D: .
V: TRBV3-1
DNA: TGTGCCAGCAGCCAAGGTAATGCTAACTATGGCTACACCTTC
CDR3: CASSQGNANYGYTF

J: TRBJ1-6
size: many
D: .
V: TRBV30
DNA: TGTGCCTGGTGCGCGTCAGCGGGGAATTCACCCCTCCACTTT
CDR3: CAWCASAGNSPLHF

J: TRBJ2-2
size: .
D: TRBD2
V: TRBV7-6
DNA: TGTGCCAGCAGCTTAGGGGGCCGGCGGGAGGGCCGCGGCACCGGGGAGCTGTTTTTT
CDR3: CASSLGGRREGRGTGELFF

J: TRBJ1-2
size: .
D: .
V: TRBV10-3
DNA: TGTGCCATCAGCGACAGTGCCGGGCTAATCAACTATGGCTACACCTTC
CDR3: CAISDSAGLINYGYTF

J: TRBJ2-1
size: .
D: TRBD2
V: TRBV28
DNA: TGTGCCAGCAGTTTATTCTCGGGAGGCGGTGGTGATGAGCAGTTCTTC
CDR3: CASSLFSGGGGDEQFF

J: TRBJ2-7
size: many
D: .
V: TRBV5-1
DNA: TGCGCCAGCAGCAGACAGACTAGCTCCTACGAGCAGTACTTC
CDR3: CASSRQTSSYEQYF

J: TRBJ2-4
size: many
D: TRBD1
V: TRBV4-2
DNA: TGTGCCAGCAGCCAACCGACAGGGCCTCTGGCCAAAAACATTCAGTACTTC
CDR3: CASSQPTGPLAKNIQYF

J: TRBJ2-3
size: many
D: TRBD1
V: TRBV6-2/TRBV6-3
DNA: TGTGCCAGCAGTTACTCGGGGGACAGGAGCACAGATACGCAGTATTTT
CDR3: CASSYSGDRSTDTQYF

J: TRBJ1-6
size: .
D: .
V: TRBV10-3
DNA: TGTGCCATCAGTGAAGGTCCAAATTCACCCCTCCACTTT
CDR3: CAISEGPNSPLHF

J: TRBJ2-7
size: few
D: .
V: TRBV6-1
DNA: TGTGCCAGCACGTTCTCGGACTACTACTTATACGAGCAGTACTTC
CDR3: CASTFSDYYLYEQYF

J: TRBJ2-1
size: .
D: TRBD2
V: TRBV4-2
DNA: TGTACCAGCAGCCAAGAAGTCGCTAGCGGACCCTACAATGAGCAGTTCTTC
CDR3: CTSSQEVASGPYNEQFF

J: TRBJ2-7
size: many
D: .
V: TRBV28
DNA: TGTGCCAGCAGGCCCGTCCAGGGTCCCTACGAGCAGTACTTC
CDR3: CASRPVQGPYEQYF

J: TRBJ2-3
size: many
D: .
V: TRBV6-5
DNA: TGTGCCAGCAGTTACCGAGAAAGTAGCACAGATACGCAGTATTTT
CDR3: CASSYRESSTDTQYF

J: TRBJ2-7
size: many
D: .
V: TRBV20-1
DNA: TGCAGTGCTGGTGGGGGCGGGGTCGACCTTTACGAGCAGTACTTC
CDR3: CSAGGGGVDLYEQYF

J: TRBJ2-6
size: .
D: TRBD2
V: TRBV5-5
DNA: TGTGCCAGCAGCTCGGAGAGGGTGGGAGGGCCACCCGGGGCCAACGTCCTGACTTTC
CDR3: CASSSERVGGPPGANVLTF

J: TRBJ2-7
size: many
D: .
V: TRBV20-1
DNA: TGCAGTGCTATGACAGGAGGAAACTCCTACGAGCAGTACTTC
CDR3: CSAMTGGNSYEQYF

J: TRBJ2-7
size: many
D: TRBD2
V: TRBV7-2
DNA: TGTGCCAGCAGCCACACCGGACTAGCGGGAACCCGCTCCTACGAGCAGTACTTC
CDR3: CASSHTGLAGTRSYEQYF

J: TRBJ1-5
size: many
D: .
V: TRBV24-1
DNA: TGTGCCACCTCCAGGGCCGGTCAGCCCCAGCATTTT
CDR3: CATSRAGQPQHF

J: TRBJ2-7
size: many
D: .
V: TRBV20-1
DNA: TGCAGTGCGGGTGGTCTTGCCCCGAACGAGCAGTACTTC
CDR3: CSAGGLAPNEQYF

J: TRBJ2-2
size: .
D: .
V: TRBV20-1
DNA: TGCAGTGCCATAGAACAGGACCCCACCGGGGAGCTGTTTTTT
CDR3: CSAIEQDPTGELFF

J: TRBJ2-3
size: many
D: TRBD2
V: TRBV20-1
DNA: TGCAGTGCCCGGTCCCGGGACTACACAGATACGCAGTATTTT
CDR3: CSARSRDYTDTQYF

J: TRBJ2-2
size: once
D: .
V: TRBV5-5
DNA: TGTGCCAGCAGCTTGAGGCAGGGCGGTGCGGCCGGGGAGCTGTTTTTT
CDR3: CASSLRQGGAAGELFF

J: TRBJ2-7
size: .
D: TRBD1
V: TRBV7-9
DNA: TGTGCCAGCAGCTTAGCGGGACAGGGGGGGGCCTACGAGCAGTACTTC
CDR3: CASSLAGQGGAYEQYF

J: TRBJ2-3
size: many
D: TRBD2
V: TRBV30
DNA: TGTGCCTGGAGTGGCGGCGGGAGGACAGATACGCAGTATTTT
CDR3: CAWSGGGRTDTQYF

J: TRBJ2-1
size: many
D: TRBD2
V: TRBV28
DNA: TGTGCCAGCAGTTCCCAAAATAGCGGGTATAGCTCCTACAATGAGCAGTTCTTC
CDR3: CASSSQNSGYSSYNEQFF

J: TRBJ1-3
size: many
D: .
V: TRBV20-1
DNA: TGCAGTGCTACAGGGGAGGCCGGAAACACCATATATTTT
CDR3: CSATGEAGNTIYF

J: TRBJ1-1
size: many
D: .
V: TRBV20-1
DNA: TGCAGTGCTAGCAAGTACCGTCTGGGCGAAACGAACACTGAAGCTTTCTTT
CDR3: CSASKYRLGETNTEAFF

J: TRBJ2-3
size: .
D: .
V: TRBV7-2
DNA: TGTGCCAGCACGCCCGGGGACCCCACAGATACGCAGTATTTT
CDR3: CASTPGDPTDTQYF

J: TRBJ2-1
size: few
D: .
V: TRBV19
DNA: TGTGCCAGTAGTATGGGACTGAGGGAGCAGTTCTTC
CDR3: CASSMGLREQFF

J: TRBJ2-2
size: .
D: .
V: TRBV4-1
DNA: TGCGCCAGCAGCCAGTTGCTTCGAACGACCGGGGAGCTGTTTTTT
CDR3: CASSQLLRTTGELFF

J: TRBJ2-7
size: many
D: .
V: TRBV2
DNA: TGTGCCAGCCCCAGCGGGCCAACTCAACTCTACGAGCAGTACTTC
CDR3: CASPSGPTQLYEQYF

J: TRBJ1-4
size: few
D: TRBD1
V: TRBV6-5
DNA: TGTGCCAGCAGTTACCCTGACATCGAGGGGGCGGCGTCGGTAACTAATGAAAAACTGTTTTTT
CDR3: CASSYPDIEGAASVTNEKLFF

J: TRBJ2-3
size: few
D: .
V: TRBV5-1
DNA: TGCGCCAGCAGCTCGCCCCAGAATGGAACTAGCACAGATACGCAGTATTTT
CDR3: CASSSPQNGTSTDTQYF

J: TRBJ2-1
size: many
D: TRBD2
V: TRBV11-2
DNA: TGTGCCAGCAGCTTAGAACTAGCGGGAGTCAATGAGCAGTTCTTC
CDR3: CASSLELAGVNEQFF

J: TRBJ2-7
size: many
D: .
V: TRBV11-2
DNA: TGTGCCAGCAGCTTAGCAACGCGGCTTGGCGAGCAGTACTTC
CDR3: CASSLATRLGEQYF

J: TRBJ1-2
size: many
D: TRBD1
V: TRBV28
DNA: TGTGCCAGCAGTTTAAGGGAACGACAGGGGGGCTACACCTTC
CDR3: CASSLRERQGGYTF

J: TRBJ1-1
size: few
D: .
V: TRBV20-1
DNA: TGCAGTGCTAGACAGGGGAGTTGGGAAGCTTTCTTT
CDR3: CSARQGSWEAFF

J: TRBJ2-7
size: .
D: TRBD2
V: TRBV27
DNA: TGTGCCAGCAGTTTAATCAGCGGGAGTGTTAAGCAGTACTTC
CDR3: CASSLISGSVKQYF

J: TRBJ2-2
size: many
D: .
V: TRBV20-1
DNA: TGCAGTGCCCCGGACAGGAACACCGGGGAGCTGTTTTTT
CDR3: CSAPDRNTGELFF

J: TRBJ2-7
size: many
D: .
V: TRBV11-3
DNA: TGTGCCAGCAGCACTGACAGTGACTACGAGCAGTACTTC
CDR3: CASSTDSDYEQYF

J: TRBJ1-6
size: few
D: .
V: TRBV30
DNA: TGTGCCTGGAGTCGTGACGGTAATTCACCCCTCCACTTT
CDR3: CAWSRDGNSPLHF

J: TRBJ2-5
size: few
D: .
V: TRBV11-2
DNA: TGTGCCAGCAGCTCCGGATACGGGGGCCGGGAGACCCAGTACTTC
CDR3: CASSSGYGGRETQYF

J: TRBJ2-1
size: many
D: TRBD2
V: TRBV5-1
DNA: TGCGCCAGCAGCCAGGGACTAGCGGGAGGACGGTTCTTC
CDR3: CASSQGLAGGRFF

J: TRBJ2-1
size: few
D: .
V: TRBV4-2
DNA: TGTGCCAGCAGCCAAGAAGGGACCTCCGACGATGAGCAGTTCTTC
CDR3: CASSQEGTSDDEQFF

J: TRBJ1-5
size: many
D: TRBD1
V: TRBV2
DNA: TGTGCCAGCCGCGGACAGGGTAGCAATCAGCCCCAGCATTTT
CDR3: CASRGQGSNQPQHF

J: TRBJ2-3
size: .
D: .
V: TRBV4-1
DNA: TGCGCCAGCAGTCTCATGAGCGCCCGAACAGATACGCAGTATTTT
CDR3: CASSLMSARTDTQYF

J: TRBJ2-2
size: few
D: .
V: TRBV24-1
DNA: TGTGCCACCAGTGACAGGTATCCCGGGGAGCTGTTTTTT
CDR3: CATSDRYPGELFF

J: TRBJ2-5
size: .
D: TRBD2
V: TRBV5-4
DNA: TGTGCCAGCAGCTCCTTAGCGGGACACCAAGAGACCCAGTACTTC
CDR3: CASSSLAGHQETQYF

J: TRBJ2-3
size: many
D: TRBD2
V: TRBV5-1
DNA: TGCGCCAGCAGCTCGCGGGGGCTAGCGGGATACACAGATACGCAGTATTTT
CDR3: CASSSRGLAGYTDTQYF

J: TRBJ1-1
size: .
D: TRBD1
V: TRBV11-3
DNA: TGTGCCAGCAGCCGGGACAGGGCGATGAACACTGAAGCTTTCTTT
CDR3: CASSRDRAMNTEAFF

J: TRBJ2-1
size: .
D: TRBD2
V: TRBV10-2
DNA: TGCGCCAGCAGTGGGACTAGTAACAATGAGCAGTTCTTC
CDR3: CASSGTSNNEQFF

J: TRBJ2-5
size: many
D: .
V: TRBV5-8
DNA: TGTGCCAGCAGCTCCTCAGTGGTCCGGGAGACCCAGTACTTC
CDR3: CASSSSVVRETQYF

J: TRBJ2-7
size: many
D: .
V: TRBV7-3
DNA: TGTGCCAGCAGCTTCCAAGCGTCTAGTGCCTACGAGCAGTACTTC
CDR3: CASSFQASSAYEQYF

J: TRBJ2-2
size: .
D: TRBD1
V: TRBV6-1
DNA: TGTGCCAGCAGTCGTCGGACAGGGACCCAGAACACCGGGGAGCTGTTTTTT
CDR3: CASSRRTGTQNTGELFF

J: TRBJ2-2
size: few
D: .
V: TRBV6-1
DNA: TGTGCCAGCAGTGAGAGGGGCCGAAACGGGGAGCTGTTTTTT
CDR3: CASSERGRNGELFF

J: TRBJ2-1
size: .
D: TRBD2
V: TRBV5-1
DNA: TGCGCCAGCAGCTCCGGGACTAGCGGGAGGAGTGAGCAGTTCTTC
CDR3: CASSSGTSGRSEQFF

J: TRBJ1-1
size: many
D: .
V: TRBV5-6
DNA: TGTGCCAGCAGCTTGAAACCGATGAACACTGAAGCTTTCTTT
CDR3: CASSLKPMNTEAFF